The next 27 T cell receptor beta chains were all read from a single sample in a study of blood T cell repertoires in COVID-19. Assay: immunoSEQ multiplex PCR; the TCRdb copy retains only in-frame clones and omits some. The sample holds approximately 260,000 clones; 80% to 90% are singletons and the top ten take roughly 10%. Source material: peripheral blood. These receptors were collected from a woman aged 65 to 85 with COVID-19, enrolled during active disease.

Of note for this clone: The junction shows a germline mismatch at one end, possibly a read error. The rearrangement uses TRBV19 and TRBJ1-3; D is unclear. This CDR3 region has 11 residues. CDR1 is LNHDA, CDR2 SQIVND, per germline (reference sequence). The CDR3 DNA is TGTGCCAGTAGTTCCTCCGGACGGCGGGGTTTT. Translation gives CASSSSGRRGF.

This chain links TRBV24-1 with TRBJ2-1; D is ambiguous. There are 13 residues in the CDR3. Trimming left V 2 bases short and J 8 bases short, with 9 bases between. Germline V gives CDR1 KGHDR, CDR2 SFDVKD. The chain's CDR3 is CATSDSRLDEQFF. The DNA for the CDR3 is TGTGCCACCAGTGATTCCCGGTTGGATGAGCAGTTCTTC.

The rearrangement joins TRBV21-1 to TRBJ1-5; TRBD1 is the table's D call, not checked against the DNA. TRBV21-1 is flagged as a pseudogene. The CDR3 contains 11 residues. The CDR3 DNA follows: TGTGTTACAGGGGGCGGCCAGCCCCAGCATTTT. It encodes CVTGGGQPQHF.

This chain joins TRBV4-1 and TRBJ1-5; D gene ambiguous. In germline, CDR1 is MGHRA, CDR2 YSYEKL. The V end lost 4 bases, the J end lost 5 bases, and 12 bases lay between the germline ends. This CDR3 region has 14 residues. The CDR3 DNA reads as TGCGCCAGCAGCCTTGATGGCGGCGATCAGCCCCAGCATTTT. This gives the protein CASSLDGGDQPQHF.

The chain couples TRBV4-2 to TRBJ2-1; a possible D gene is TRBD1 (5 bases). The length of the CDR3 is 13 residues. V was pared by 4 bases and J by 9 bases, with 13 bases between. Germline CDR1 reads LGHNA; CDR2 reads YNFKEQ. DNA for the CDR3: TGTGCCAGCAGCCGATCAACAGGCGGTGAGCAGTTCTTC. Protein: CASSRSTGGEQFF.

The chain is built from TRBV5-1 and TRBJ2-3; TRBD1 is a possible D gene (6 bases). V was clipped by 0 bases and J by 3 bases, with 11 bases between them. Germline assignment: CDR1 SGHRS and CDR2 YFSETQ. This CDR3 comprises 15 residues. The CDR3 bases are TGCGCCAGCAGCTTGGTGGACAGAAGGACAGATACGCAGTATTTT. Its protein product is CASSLVDRRTDTQYF.

The genes are TRBV20-1 and TRBJ2-7, with 10 bases that match TRBD2. This CDR3 comprises 15 residues. Trimming at V came to 3 bases and at J to 6 bases, leaving 11 bases not matched to a gene. Germline V CDR1 and CDR2: DFQATT, SNEGSKA (reference sequence). The CDR3 region has the DNA TGCAGTGCTAGTACTAGCGGGGAAAATACGGGCGAGCAGTACTTC. Translation: CSASTSGENTGEQYF.

The chain recombines TRBV7-2 with TRBJ2-1; D perhaps matches TRBD1 (5 bases). Germline CDR1 is SGHTA and CDR2 is FQGNSA. The germline V and J ends were trimmed by 2 bases and 9 bases, with 5 bases remaining between them. The CDR3 runs to 11 residues. CDR3 loop: CASSLRGEQFF. The DNA of the CDR3 is TGTGCCAGCAGCTTAAGGGGTGAGCAGTTCTTC.

As to this clone: This sample includes further DNA sequences coding for the same CDR3. The gene calls are TRBV3-1 (or the pseudogene TRBV3-2) and TRBJ2-5; 8 nucleotides align to TRBD1. The ends lost 1 base at V and 5 bases at J; junction bases unmatched: 3. There are 14 residues in the CDR3. Germline V lookup: CDR1 LGHDT, CDR2 YNNKEL (reference sequence). In DNA, the CDR3 is TGTGCCAGCAGCCAAGGGACAGGGCGGGAGACCCAGTACTTC. Translation: CASSQGTGRETQYF.

This clone was seen a handful of times. This chain links TRBV24-1 with TRBJ2-2; 11 bases fit TRBD1. The V segment lost 7 bases and the J segment 4 bases; nucleotides outside the gene matches: 4. CDR1 is KGHDR, CDR2 SFDVKD, per germline. CDR3 size: 15 residues. The CDR3 region is CATRRTGGSTGELFF. The CDR3 DNA sequence: TGTGCCACCAGAAGGACAGGGGGCAGCACCGGGGAGCTGTTTTTT.

The J gene is TRBJ1-1, the V gene TRBV18; D perhaps matches TRBD1 (6 bases). The CDR3 covers 15 residues. V lost 1 base and J 4 bases, leaving 13 bases between the germline ends. The V gene's germline CDR1 is KGHSH and CDR2 LQKENI. CDR3 DNA: TGTGCCAGCTCACCACAAGGGGGTGGGAGCACTGAAGCTTTCTTT. Protein product: CASSPQGGGSTEAFF.

The chain links TRBV12-5 to TRBJ1-5; D perhaps matches TRBD1 (6 bases). The CDR3 sequence is 18 residues long. V was shortened by 0 bases and J by 4 bases, with 19 bases between the two germline ends. Germline lookup yields CDR1 LGHNT and CDR2 FRNRAP. The CDR3 coding sequence is TGTGCTAGTGGTTTGGTACTAAGGACAGTCATTTGGAATCAGCCCCAGCATTTT. Protein: CASGLVLRTVIWNQPQHF.

V usage is TRBV6-5 and J usage is TRBJ1-1; 9 nucleotides align to TRBD1. This CDR3 has 15 residues. Germline CDR1 MNHEY, CDR2 SVGAGI. The V gene end was trimmed by 5 bases and the J gene end by 5 bases; junction bases not matched to a gene: 9. In nucleotides, the CDR3 is TGTGCCAGCAGTCCACAGGGGGCGCTTATAACTGAAGCTTTCTTT. Translation: CASSPQGALITEAFF.

The rearrangement uses TRBV13 and TRBJ2-5, with 7 nucleotides matching TRBD1. This CDR3 is built from 15 residues. Germline loops: CDR1 PRHDT, CDR2 FYEKMQ (reference sequence). J lost 1 base, V lost 5 bases, and 7 bases had no gene match. This CDR3 is CASSPSRQGQETQYF. The CDR3 coding sequence is TGTGCCAGCAGCCCCTCTAGACAGGGCCAAGAGACCCAGTACTTC.

CDR3 DNA sequence: TGTGCCAGCAGTTTGTTCTGGGGAGGCAATCAGCCCCAGCATTTT. Translating gives CASSLFWGGNQPQHF. This chain connects TRBV28 to TRBJ1-5; D unclear. Trimming cost V 3 bases and J 2 bases, with 11 bases left between them. The CDR3 is 15 amino acids. The germline CDR1 and CDR2 sequences are MDHEN and SYDVKM. Complete variable domain (other parts from reference TRBV28 and TRBJ1-5): DVKVTQSSRYLVKRTGEKVFLECVQDMDHENMFWYRQDPGLGLRLIYFSYDVKMKEKGDIPEGYSVSREKKERFSLILESASTNQTSMYLCASSLFWGGNQPQHFGDGTRLSIL.

CDR3 DNA sequence: TGTGCCAGTAGTATGGCTCCGACAGGGGCGGACTACACCTTC. It encodes CASSMAPTGADYTF. The rearrangement uses TRBV19 and TRBJ1-2; 8 nucleotides agree with TRBD1. The CDR3 runs to 14 residues. Per germline, CDR1 LNHDA and CDR2 SQIVND (reference sequence). With V trimmed by 3 bases and J by 10 bases, 10 bases remained unmatched.

V is TRBV19 and J is TRBJ2-1, with D uncertain. V was cut by 8 bases and J by 5 bases, with 16 bases left in between. Per the germline V gene, CDR1 is LNHDA and CDR2 is SQIVND (reference sequence). There are 14 residues in the CDR3. The CDR3 bases are TGTGCCAGTCATGTGACAACGAACCACAATGAGCAGTTCTTC. Its translation is CASHVTTNHNEQFF.

The chain links TRBV28 to TRBJ1-1; D is undetermined. CDR3 size: 11 residues. Germline-derived CDR1 and CDR2 are MDHEN and SYDVKM. The V end lost 2 bases, the J end lost 13 bases, and 11 bases lay between the germline ends. CDR3 coding DNA: TGTGCCAGCAGTTTAGGGAGAAAGGGTTTCTTT. Translation gives CASSLGRKGFF.

Points on this clone: Other DNA sequences within the sample encode an identical CDR3. V and J are TRBV30 and TRBJ2-7; 10 nucleotides match TRBD1. Germline-derived CDR1 and CDR2 are GTSNPN and SVGIG (reference sequence). V was pared by 2 bases and J by 4 bases, with 2 bases of the junction left unmatched. The CDR3 has 13 amino acids. CDR3 in amino acids: CAWSRDRGYEQYF. The CDR3 region has the DNA TGTGCCTGGAGTCGGGACAGGGGTTACGAGCAGTACTTC.

This clone was detected only once. The chain uses TRBV10-3 and TRBJ1-1; maybe TRBD1 (6 bases). The germline V gene encodes CDR1 ENHRY and CDR2 SYGVKD. The CDR3 length is 14 residues. The ends were cut back, 6 bases at V and 2 bases at J, with 13 bases in the middle. Here the CDR3 DNA reads TGTGCCATCAGCCCGACAGGCGCTAACACTGAAGCTTTCTTT. Encoded protein: CAISPTGANTEAFF.

The V call is TRBV29-1, the J call TRBJ2-2; D is ambiguous. The CDR3 sequence is 15 residues long. V dropped 3 bases and J dropped 1 base, with 12 bases sitting between them. Germline CDR1 SQVTM, CDR2 ANQGSEA. CDR3 bases: TGCAGCGTTGACTTGAACGGGTTGAACACCGGGGAGCTGTTTTTT. Protein sequence: CSVDLNGLNTGELFF.

V and J are TRBV7-8 and TRBJ2-3; the D is unclear. V dropped 3 bases and J dropped 6 bases, with 7 bases sitting between them. The CDR3 length is 12 residues. Germline lookup yields CDR1 SGHVS and CDR2 FQNEAQ. CDR3 residues: CASSFLRDTQYF. In DNA form, the CDR3 reads TGTGCCAGCAGCTTCTTACGGGATACGCAGTATTTT.

The chain joins TRBV27 to TRBJ1-6; D is possibly TRBD1 (6 bases). Trimming shortened V by 5 bases and J by 8 bases, and 16 bases separated the two germline ends. The CDR3 consists of 15 residues. Germline V gene data show CDR1 as MNHEY and CDR2 as SMNVEV (reference sequence). CDR3 coding DNA: TGTGCCAGCAGTCCGGGGGGGCAGGCTGATTCACCCCTCCACTTT. Its translation is CASSPGGQADSPLHF.

This chain uses TRBV27 with TRBJ1-6; D is possibly TRBD1 (5 bases). Germline assignment: CDR1 MNHEY and CDR2 SMNVEV (reference sequence). This CDR3 spans 12 amino acids. V lost 5 bases, J lost 8 bases, and 7 bases lay in between. The CDR3 nucleotides read TGTGCCAGCAGTGGGGGGGATTCACCCCTCCACTTT. It specifies CASSGGDSPLHF.

V usage is TRBV21-1 and J usage is TRBJ2-7; TRBD1 is the table's D call and was not checked against the DNA. TRBV21-1 is a pseudogene locus. CDR3 length equals 15 residues. CDR3 nucleotides: TGTGCCAGCAGCAAAGGCAGCGGACAGGCCTACGAGCAGTACTTC. It translates to CASSKGSGQAYEQYF.

The chain uses TRBV29-1 and TRBJ2-2; the match to TRBD2 covers 8 bases. The CDR3 is made up of 12 amino acids. With V trimmed by 7 bases and J by 7 bases, 5 bases remained unmatched. CDR1 and CDR2 from the germline V gene are SQVTM and ANQGSEA. The CDR3 is CSGGGLGGELFF. CDR3 nucleotide sequence: TGCAGCGGCGGGGGGCTGGGCGGGGAGCTGTTTTTT.

CDR3 residues: CASSFEGGRAREDEQYF. The CDR3 region has the DNA TGTGCCAGCAGTTTTGAGGGCGGGAGGGCCAGGGAGGACGAGCAGTACTTC. This chain connects TRBV28 to TRBJ2-7; 9 positions agree with TRBD2. The CDR3 length is 17 residues. With V trimmed by 3 bases and J by 5 bases, 14 bases remained unmatched. CDR1 is MDHEN and CDR2 is SYDVKM in the germline V gene.